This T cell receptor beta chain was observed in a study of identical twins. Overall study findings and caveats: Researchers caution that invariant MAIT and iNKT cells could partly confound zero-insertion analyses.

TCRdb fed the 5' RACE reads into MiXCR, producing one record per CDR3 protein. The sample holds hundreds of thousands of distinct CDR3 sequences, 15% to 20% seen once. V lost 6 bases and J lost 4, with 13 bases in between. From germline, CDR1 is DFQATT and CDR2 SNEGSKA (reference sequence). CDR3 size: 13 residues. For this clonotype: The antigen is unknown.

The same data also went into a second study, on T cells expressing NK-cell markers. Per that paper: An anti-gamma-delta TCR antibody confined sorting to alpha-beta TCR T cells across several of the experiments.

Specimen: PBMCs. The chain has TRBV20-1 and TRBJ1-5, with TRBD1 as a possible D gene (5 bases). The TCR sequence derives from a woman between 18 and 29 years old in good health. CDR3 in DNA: TGCAGTGCGTCCAGGGAGGGTAATCAGCCCCAGCATTTT. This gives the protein CSASREGNQPQHF.